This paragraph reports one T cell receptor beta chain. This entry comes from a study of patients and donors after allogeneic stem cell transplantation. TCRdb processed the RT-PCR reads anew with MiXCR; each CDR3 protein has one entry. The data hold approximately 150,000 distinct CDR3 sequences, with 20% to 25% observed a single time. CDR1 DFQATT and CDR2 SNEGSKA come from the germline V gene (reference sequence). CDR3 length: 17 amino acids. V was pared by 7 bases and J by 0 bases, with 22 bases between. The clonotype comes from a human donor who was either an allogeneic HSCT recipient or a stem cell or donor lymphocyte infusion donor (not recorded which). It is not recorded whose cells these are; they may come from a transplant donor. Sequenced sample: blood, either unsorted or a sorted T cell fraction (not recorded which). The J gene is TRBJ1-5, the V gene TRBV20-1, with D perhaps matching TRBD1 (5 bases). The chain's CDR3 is CSVKRTIAAYSNQPQHF. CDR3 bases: TGCAGTGTAAAGCGGACAATCGCCGCCTATAGCAATCAGCCCCAGCATTTT.